This TCR beta chain was captured by sequencing in a study of T cells in Graves' hyperthyroidism and ophthalmopathy. Study conclusions and caveats: Most thyroid-expanded clonotypes above 0.001 were also found in blood.

The CDR3 consists of 15 residues. Germline assignment: CDR1 MNHNS and CDR2 SASEGT. Trimming at V came to 5 bases and at J to 4 bases, leaving 8 bases not matched to a gene. Newly diagnosed hyperthyroidism patients aged 18 to 65 years had disease lasting under 2 months. Exclusion criteria comprised uncontrolled infection, other autoimmune disease, pregnancy or lactation. From approximately 9.3 ml of fresh peripheral blood, PBMCs were isolated. Amplification yielded TCR beta CDR3 regions, with RNA transcripts as the source. During a first-round RT-PCR of the TCR CDR3, the HTBI primer set was used. TCRdb passed the multiplex PCR reads through MiXCR, listing each CDR3 protein once. The top ten hold about 50% of the sample, which has around 340,000 distinct CDR3 sequences, 20% to 25% seen once. To note about this clonotype: Its antigen remains unknown.

This TCR was sampled from a woman aged 50 to 60 with Graves' hyperthyroidism. The rearrangement joins TRBV6-1 to TRBJ1-5; 7 bases agree with TRBD1. The specimen sequenced was blood. The CDR3: CASSIPSTGNQPQHF. The CDR3 DNA reads TGTGCCAGCAGTATACCCTCGACAGGGAATCAGCCCCAGCATTTT.